This TCR beta chain came from a study of T cell repertoires in cytomegalovirus infection (dated by TCRdb to between 2018 and 2021). Study-level background: Alongside well-studied HLA-B-restricted epitopes, the peptide stimulations were aimed at recently identified HLA-C-restricted CMV epitopes, whose presentation resists viral immunomodulation. Donor HLA type was relevant to the analysis, as public TCR beta signatures indicated carriage of CMV infection together with the matching HLA type. Results and caveats for the whole study, not just this receptor: Cumulative frequency of public TCR beta family members discriminated carriers of CMV infection plus the relevant HLA type in this cohort and an independent 352-donor cohort. The ex vivo response was dominated by HLA-C-restricted CMV-specific TCR beta clonotypes, and the single most frequent clonotype in two of eight donors was supplied by these HLA-C-restricted clonotypes.

Counted from cysteine to phenylalanine, this CDR3 has 14 amino acids. The read is trimmed to its CDR3 DNA, 42 bases read in frame from base 1. The germline V gene (reference sequence) sets CDR1 to LNHDA and CDR2 to SQIVND. Clipping removes 10 bases from V and 4 bases from J, with 5 as the unmatched junction base count. This clonotype turned up a few times. Its antigen is still unknown. No quality values exist for individual bases; no much larger clone is one base distant. The instrument given in TCRdb is Illumina HiSeq 1500. The public reads were reprocessed in TCRdb via fastp at Q25 and MiXCR, keeping in-frame beta chains. CDR3 protein duplicates are merged, each entry listing the most common genes and DNA. The sample yields under 850,000 distinct CDR3 sequences; about 30% were counted once. Over 15% of the sample rests with the top ten. Explained via the paper, the treatment or condition label denotes: in vitro stimulation with specific CMV peptide epitopes to enrich CMV-specific T cells.

Source: cultured PBMCs, taken from culture after CMV antigen stimulation. Rearrangement joined TRBV19 to TRBJ2-1; the central 12 bases match TRBD2. This TCR was sampled from a human donor in good health (CMV status not recorded). Some clones in this sample may be carry-over from other donors' samples. The CDR3 region reads CATETSGSYNEQFF. Here is the DNA: TGTGCCACTGAGACTAGCGGGAGTTACAATGAGCAGTTCTTC.